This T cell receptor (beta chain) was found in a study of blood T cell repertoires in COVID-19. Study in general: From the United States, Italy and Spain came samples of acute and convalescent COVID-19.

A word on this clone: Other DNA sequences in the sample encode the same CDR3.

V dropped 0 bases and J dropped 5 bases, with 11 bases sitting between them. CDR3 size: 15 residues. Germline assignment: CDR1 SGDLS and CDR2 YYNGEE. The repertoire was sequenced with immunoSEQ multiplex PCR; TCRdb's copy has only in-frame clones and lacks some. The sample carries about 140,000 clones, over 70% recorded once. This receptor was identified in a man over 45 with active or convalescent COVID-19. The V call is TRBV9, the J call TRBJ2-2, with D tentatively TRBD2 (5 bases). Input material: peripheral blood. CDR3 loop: CASSVVEADTGELFF. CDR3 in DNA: TGTGCCAGCAGCGTAGTGGAGGCTGATACCGGGGAGCTGTTTTTT.